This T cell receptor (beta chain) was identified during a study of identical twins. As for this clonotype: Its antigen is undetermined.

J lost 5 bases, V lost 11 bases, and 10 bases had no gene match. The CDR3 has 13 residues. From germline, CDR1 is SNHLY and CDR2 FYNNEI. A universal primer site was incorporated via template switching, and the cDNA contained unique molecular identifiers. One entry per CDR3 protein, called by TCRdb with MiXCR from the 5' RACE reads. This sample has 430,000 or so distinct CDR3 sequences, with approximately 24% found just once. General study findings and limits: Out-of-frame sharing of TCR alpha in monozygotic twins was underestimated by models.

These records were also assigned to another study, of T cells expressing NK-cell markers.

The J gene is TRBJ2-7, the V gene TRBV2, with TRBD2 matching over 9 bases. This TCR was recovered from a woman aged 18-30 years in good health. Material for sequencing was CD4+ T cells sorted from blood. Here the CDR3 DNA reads TGTGCCGGCCGGGGACTAGCAATTGACGAGCAGTACTTC. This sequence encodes CAGRGLAIDEQYF.